This T cell receptor (beta chain) was captured in a study of immune cell composition in non-small cell lung cancer. In its sample, this clone was seen once. Sequencing was performed with immunoSEQ multiplex PCR; in TCRdb, only in-frame clones are kept and a portion is missing. Of roughly 8,700 clones in the sample, approximately 80% were seen once. CDR1 SGHVS and CDR2 FNYEAQ come from the germline V gene. Between the trimmed V and J ends, which lost 2 bases and 8 bases, there was a span of 15 bases. The CDR3 sequence is 14 residues long. Normal lung sampling was at least 3 cm from the tumour, as distant as possible.

This chain uses TRBV7-6 with TRBJ1-2; D unclear. The sample taken for sequencing was non-adjacent lung tissue. The receptor's source is a human donor with non-small cell lung cancer. The CDR3 region is CASSLSKGRGGYTF. DNA for the CDR3: TGTGCCAGCAGCTTATCGAAGGGCCGGGGAGGCTACACCTTC.